The 21 T cell receptor beta chains in this list originate from one sample, sequenced in a study of monozygotic twins with cystic fibrosis. Generated by immunoSEQ multiplex PCR, the TCRdb table keeps only in-frame clones and is missing some. The sample comprises around 30,000 clones, around four fifths of which are singletons, and 0.85% to 0.95% rests with the top ten. The sample comprised blood. These receptors were collected from a girl aged 2-10 years with cystic fibrosis.

The rearrangement joins TRBV28 to TRBJ2-7; D remains unclear. V was trimmed by 2 bases and J by 0 bases, leaving 11 bases between them. This CDR3 is 15 amino acids long. Germline V gene lookup returns CDR1 MDHEN and CDR2 SYDVKM. DNA for the CDR3: TGTGCCAGCAGTTTAATAGCCCAGAGCTCCTACGAGCAGTACTTC. Residues: CASSLIAQSSYEQYF. The entire variable domain, with the rest obtained from reference TRBV28 and TRBJ2-7, is as follows: DVKVTQSSRYLVKRTGEKVFLECVQDMDHENMFWYRQDPGLGLRLIYFSYDVKMKEKGDIPEGYSVSREKKERFSLILESASTNQTSMYLCASSLIAQSSYEQYFGPGTRLTVT.

The chain uses TRBV19 and TRBJ1-5; 9 bases fit TRBD1. The CDR3 runs to 18 residues. The ends lost 6 bases at V and 1 base at J; junction bases unmatched: 13. Germline CDR1 LNHDA, CDR2 SQIVND (reference sequence). CDR3 in amino acids: CASRLAGTGIRSNQPQHF. DNA of the CDR3: TGTGCCAGTAGGCTCGCTGGGACAGGGATCCGCAGCAATCAGCCCCAGCATTTT.

CDR3 amino acids: CASTYSTGHNSPLHF. In nucleotides, the CDR3 is TGTGCCAGCACCTATAGTACGGGCCATAATTCACCCCTCCACTTT. The chain employs TRBV28 and TRBJ1-6; no firm D call. The CDR3 totals 15 residues. Germline CDR1 MDHEN, CDR2 SYDVKM. Trimming took off 7 bases at V and 5 bases at J, with 15 bases between the two ends. Full variable domain (rest looked up from reference TRBV28 and TRBJ1-6): DVKVTQSSRYLVKRTGEKVFLECVQDMDHENMFWYRQDPGLGLRLIYFSYDVKMKEKGDIPEGYSVSREKKERFSLILESASTNQTSMYLCASTYSTGHNSPLHFGNGTRLTVT.

V and J are TRBV12-5 and TRBJ2-7, with 9 nucleotides matching TRBD2. The J segment lost 3 bases and the V segment lost 0 bases, leaving 9 bases of the junction unmatched. Per the germline V gene, CDR1 is LGHNT and CDR2 is FRNRAP. The CDR3 sequence is 17 residues long. In nucleotides, the CDR3 is TGTGCTAGTGGTTTGGTACTTAGCCTAGCGGGATACTACGAGCAGTACTTC. Translation gives CASGLVLSLAGYYEQYF.

The chain has TRBV5-1 and TRBJ2-4; D gene unclear. With 4 bases removed from V and 12 bases from J, the gap between germline ends came to 17 bases. The CDR3 covers 13 residues. Germline V CDR1 and CDR2: SGHRS, YFSETQ. This CDR3 reads CASSPDGRNSQYF. As DNA, the CDR3 is TGCGCCAGCAGCCCCGATGGGCGGAATAGTCAGTACTTC.

The V and J genes are TRBV9 and TRBJ1-1; no reliable D call. The CDR3 loop spans 15 amino acids. Germline CDR1 and CDR2: SGDLS and YYNGEE. With 4 bases removed from V and 1 base from J, the gap between germline ends came to 14 bases. The CDR3 DNA follows: TGTGCCAGCAGCCCCAAAGCTTCTTCGAACACTGAAGCTTTCTTT. Residues: CASSPKASSNTEAFF. Supplemented by reference TRBV9 and TRBJ1-1, the full variable domain reads DSGVTQTPKHLITATGQRVTLRCSPRSGDLSVYWYQQSLDQGLQFLIQYYNGEERAKGNILERFSAQQFPDLHSELNLSSLELGDSALYFCASSPKASSNTEAFFGQGTRLTVV.

The rearrangement joins TRBV14 to TRBJ1-2, with unresolved D. The V gene's germline CDR1 is SGHDN and CDR2 FVKESK. The CDR3 contains 13 residues. The V and J ends lost 4 bases and 4 bases respectively, with 10 bases between them. This chain's CDR3 is CASSRSFGYGYTF. The CDR3 bases are TGTGCCAGCAGCCGATCCTTTGGCTATGGCTACACCTTC.

This rearrangement joins TRBV7-9 to TRBJ1-3; D may be TRBD1 (5 bases). V lost 10 bases, J lost 0 bases, and 16 bases lay in between. Germline V CDR1 and CDR2: SEHNR, FQNEAQ (reference sequence). This CDR3 has 15 amino acids. The CDR3 sequence: CATRGRNSSGNTIYF. Here the CDR3 DNA reads TGTGCCACCCGGGGACGGAATAGCTCTGGAAACACCATATATTTT.

This chain links TRBV4-1 with TRBJ2-7, with 8 bases identical to TRBD1. CDR1 MGHRA and CDR2 YSYEKL come from the germline V gene. The CDR3 is made up of 16 amino acids. The V segment lost 4 bases and the J segment 3 bases; nucleotides outside the gene matches: 11. CDR3 in amino acids: CASSRSYTGGFYEQYF. CDR3 nucleotide sequence: TGCGCCAGCAGCCGGTCGTATACAGGGGGTTTCTACGAGCAGTACTTC.

The V call is TRBV5-1, the J call TRBJ2-5; D could derive from TRBD1 or TRBD2 (6 bases each). The CDR3 is made up of 15 amino acids. Germline V gives CDR1 SGHRS, CDR2 YFSETQ. The V gene lost 5 bases and the J gene lost 5 bases, with 19 bases spanning the gap. The CDR3 reads CASRLLDSAGETQYF. The CDR3 nucleotides are TGCGCCAGCAGGTTGTTGGACAGCGCGGGGGAGACCCAGTACTTC.

This clone was observed a few times. This rearrangement joins TRBV11-2 to TRBJ1-2; TRBD1 matches at 10 bases. With V trimmed by 4 bases and J by 7 bases, 6 bases remained unmatched. The CDR3 consists of 14 residues. Looked up from germline, CDR1 is SGHAT and CDR2 is FQNNGV. CDR3 region: CASSYGTGVSGYTF. For the CDR3, the DNA is TGTGCCAGCAGCTACGGGACAGGGGTCTCTGGCTACACCTTC.

The chain employs TRBV5-6 and TRBJ2-2; TRBD1 aligns across 7 bases. CDR1 SGHDT and CDR2 YYEEEE come from the germline V gene. Trimming cost V 0 bases and J 5 bases; bases outside gene matches: 1. This CDR3 has 14 residues. The CDR3 sequence is CASSLGQGTGELFF. For the CDR3, the DNA is TGTGCCAGCAGCTTGGGACAGGGTACCGGGGAGCTGTTTTTT.

This clone is a singleton in its sample. The genes are TRBV25-1 and TRBJ1-2, with 9 positions matching TRBD1. V trimming: 10 bases; J trimming: 2 bases; junction bases outside the gene matches: 5. The CDR3 is 13 amino acids. CDR1 is MGHDK and CDR2 is SYGVNS in the germline V gene. The CDR3 region is CATATGGNYGYTF. DNA of the CDR3: TGTGCCACCGCCACAGGGGGCAACTATGGCTACACCTTC.

This clone was seen only a few times. The V gene is TRBV5-4, the J gene TRBJ1-2; no definite D call. Germline loops: CDR1 SGHNT, CDR2 YYREEE (reference sequence). V was cut by 1 base and J by 8 bases, with 9 bases left in between. The CDR3 runs 12 residues. CDR3 bases: TGTGCCAGCAGCTTGCGAAGGAGGGGCTACACCTTC. It specifies CASSLRRRGYTF.

The chain combines TRBV9 with TRBJ2-3; TRBD1 matches 10 bases. CDR3 size: 14 residues. The germline V gene has CDR1 SGDLS and CDR2 YYNGEE. V lost 6 bases, J lost 5 bases, and 6 bases stayed unmatched. The CDR3 coding sequence is TGTGCCAGCAATTCCGGGACAGGGGTAGATACGCAGTATTTT. Translating it yields CASNSGTGVDTQYF.

The chain couples TRBV4-1 to TRBJ2-1; 8 bases agree with TRBD2. The CDR3 covers 16 residues. V gave up 0 bases and J gave up 7 bases; unmatched junction bases: 8. CDR1 MGHRA and CDR2 YSYEKL come from the germline V gene. The CDR3 DNA reads as TGCGCCAGCAGCCAAGAAAACCGGGAGGGGGTGAATGAGCAGTTCTTC. This encodes CASSQENREGVNEQFF.

Only one count was recorded for this clone. The chain couples TRBV30 to TRBJ1-2; D is ambiguous. Germline V gene data show CDR1 as GTSNPN and CDR2 as SVGIG (reference sequence). Trimming removed 1 base from V and 7 bases from J, with 13 bases in between. The length of the CDR3 is 13 residues. The CDR3, as DNA: TGTGCCTGGAGTGGGAACAGCGTACTTGGCTACACCTTC. Its translation is CAWSGNSVLGYTF.

V usage is TRBV18 and J usage is TRBJ1-1, with D possibly being TRBD1 (6 bases). This CDR3 has 14 amino acids. Germline values: CDR1 KGHSH, CDR2 LQKENI. V lost 3 bases and J lost 2, with 10 bases in between. The CDR3 nucleotides read TGTGCCAGCTCACCCTCAGGGGATAACACTGAAGCTTTCTTT. It is translated as CASSPSGDNTEAFF.

This clone was counted once. The J gene is TRBJ1-1, the V gene TRBV6-5; weak D call: TRBD1 (5 bases). The CDR3 loop spans 13 amino acids. V lost 2 bases and J lost 4, with 8 bases in between. Germline-derived CDR1 and CDR2 are MNHEY and SVGAGI. CDR3 coding DNA: TGTGCCAGCAGTTACGGTAGGGGCACTGAAGCTTTCTTT. This translates into CASSYGRGTEAFF.

V gene TRBV6-4 combines with J gene TRBJ2-7; no clear D. CDR3 length equals 14 residues. Germline V gene data show CDR1 as MRHNA and CDR2 as SNTAGT. The V end lost 8 bases, the J end lost 0 bases, and 14 bases lay between the germline ends. CDR3 sequence (DNA): TGTGCCAGCCCCACAAGGTCAATCTCCTACGAGCAGTACTTC. Amino acid sequence: CASPTRSISYEQYF.

The chain joins TRBV7-2 to TRBJ1-1; the D is unclear. CDR3 length: 15 residues. V dropped 1 base and J dropped 1 base, with 10 bases sitting between them. Looked up from germline, CDR1 is SGHTA and CDR2 is FQGNSA. The CDR3, as DNA: TGTGCCAGCAGCTTAGAGCCGTTGGAGAACACTGAAGCTTTCTTT. Its protein product is CASSLEPLENTEAFF.